This T cell receptor (beta chain) was sequenced in a study of shared clonotypes between healthy human individuals. The wider study: Three CD4 naive, three CD4 memory, two CD8 naive and one CD8 memory plate were used per donor. The study's findings and limits: Estimated richness values were generally larger in naive subsets than in memory subsets.

Trimming took 0 bases from V and 2 from J, leaving 5 bases between them. Germline V gene lookup returns CDR1 SEHNR and CDR2 FQNEAQ (reference sequence). This CDR3 has 13 amino acids. The assay used deep level. The assay was immunoSEQ multiplex PCR, and TCRdb's table has in-frame clones only and misses some. The sample holds under 1,100,000 clones; around 74% are singletons and the top ten take roughly 1.4%. Concerning this clone: As yet, its antigen is unknown. This may arise from a read error, as a much more abundant clone is one base away. This specimen includes other DNA sequences encoding the same CDR3.

The gene calls are TRBV7-9 and TRBJ2-7, with D perhaps given as TRBD1 or TRBD2 (5 bases each). This TCR derives from a man younger than 30 in good health. Sequenced: memory CD4+ T cells sorted from blood. Subset here: CD45RA-negative fraction. CDR3: CASSLAGAYEQYF. The CDR3 DNA follows: TGTGCCAGCAGCTTAGCGGGGGCCTACGAGCAGTACTTC.